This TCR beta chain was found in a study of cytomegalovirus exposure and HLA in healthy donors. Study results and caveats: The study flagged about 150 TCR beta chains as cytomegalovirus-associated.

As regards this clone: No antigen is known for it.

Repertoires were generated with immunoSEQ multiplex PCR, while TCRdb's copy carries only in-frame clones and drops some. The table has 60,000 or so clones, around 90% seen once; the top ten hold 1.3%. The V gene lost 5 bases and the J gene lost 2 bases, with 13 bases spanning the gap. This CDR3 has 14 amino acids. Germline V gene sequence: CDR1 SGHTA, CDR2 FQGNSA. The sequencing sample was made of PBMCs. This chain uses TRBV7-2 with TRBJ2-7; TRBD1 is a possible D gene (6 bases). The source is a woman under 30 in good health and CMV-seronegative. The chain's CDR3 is CASSPEGGPYEQYF. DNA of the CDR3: TGTGCCAGCAGCCCAGAAGGGGGACCCTACGAGCAGTACTTC.